These T cell receptor beta chains were read from a single sample in a study of blood T cell dynamics during melanoma immunotherapy. Sequenced by immunoSEQ multiplex PCR; TCRdb stores in-frame clones only, minus some. The table shows about 11,000 clones, with about 83% occurring only once. Material: blood, obtained from a patient treated with checkpoint blockade. All receptors come from a human donor with melanoma. The conserved cysteine and the conserved F or W are not part of the CDR3 here. D genes are given only for firm matches.

v_call: TRBV30; j_call: TRBJ2-1; d_call: .; cdr3_aa: AGSLWGDEQF
v_call: TRBV23-1; j_call: TRBJ1-1; d_call: .; cdr3_aa: ASSQVQNTEAF
v_call: TRBV10-3; j_call: TRBJ2-1; d_call: TRBD2; cdr3_aa: AISAFAGTSGGASEQF
v_call: TRBV28; j_call: TRBJ2-2; d_call: TRBD1; cdr3_aa: ASTSPSGTGATGELF
v_call: TRBV6-1; j_call: TRBJ1-1; d_call: .; cdr3_aa: ASRGGLNTEAF
v_call: TRBV28; j_call: TRBJ2-7; d_call: TRBD1; cdr3_aa: ASDRGGEQY
v_call: TRBV7-8; j_call: TRBJ2-6; d_call: .; cdr3_aa: ASSPRVVLGSGANVLT
v_call: TRBV2; j_call: TRBJ2-1; d_call: .; cdr3_aa: ASSEWPGNEQF
v_call: TRBV6-1; j_call: TRBJ1-6; d_call: .; cdr3_aa: ASSGWGDARNSPLH
v_call: TRBV11-3; j_call: TRBJ2-3; d_call: TRBD1; cdr3_aa: ASSPLTGDTDTQY
v_call: TRBV6-4; j_call: TRBJ2-7; d_call: TRBD1; cdr3_aa: ASGGNRGPYYEQY
v_call: TRBV7-2; j_call: TRBJ2-7; d_call: .; cdr3_aa: ASSFYRDEQY
v_call: TRBV15; j_call: TRBJ2-4; d_call: .; cdr3_aa: ATSRQTGPKNIQY
v_call: TRBV11-3; j_call: TRBJ2-5; d_call: .; cdr3_aa: ASRSTGLQETQY
v_call: TRBV7-2; j_call: TRBJ2-2; d_call: TRBD2; cdr3_aa: ASSFRLADTGELF
v_call: TRBV2; j_call: TRBJ2-5; d_call: .; cdr3_aa: ASLRGGTIPSQETQY
v_call: TRBV27; j_call: TRBJ2-7; d_call: .; cdr3_aa: ASSLRSGEQY
v_call: TRBV7-6; j_call: TRBJ2-2; d_call: .; cdr3_aa: ASSFQAYTGELF
v_call: TRBV7-8; j_call: TRBJ2-5; d_call: .; cdr3_aa: ASSSERETQY
v_call: TRBV12-5; j_call: TRBJ1-4; d_call: .; cdr3_aa: ASGHGRNEKLF
v_call: TRBV10-3; j_call: TRBJ1-3; d_call: .; cdr3_aa: ATSPSEGRTGNTIY
v_call: TRBV5-1; j_call: TRBJ1-2; d_call: .; cdr3_aa: ASSLSTRYGYT
v_call: TRBV6-5; j_call: TRBJ2-3; d_call: .; cdr3_aa: ASSRDTDTQY
v_call: TRBV4-1; j_call: TRBJ1-2; d_call: .; cdr3_aa: ASSQDPGLIT
v_call: TRBV4-3; j_call: TRBJ1-3; d_call: .; cdr3_aa: ASSQDRVGSAGNTIY
v_call: TRBV5-8; j_call: TRBJ1-1; d_call: TRBD1; cdr3_aa: ASSSTGATEAF
v_call: TRBV15; j_call: TRBJ1-3; d_call: .; cdr3_aa: ATRGRAPGNTIY
v_call: TRBV4-3; j_call: TRBJ2-7; d_call: TRBD2; cdr3_aa: ASSQDGAGRRPGEQY
v_call: TRBV5-6; j_call: TRBJ2-7; d_call: .; cdr3_aa: ASSPTAGTVSSYEQY
v_call: TRBV21-1; j_call: TRBJ1-1; d_call: .; cdr3_aa: ASSKAAGVDGGTEAF
v_call: TRBV9; j_call: TRBJ2-5; d_call: TRBD2; cdr3_aa: ASSVGASGGARETQY
v_call: TRBV19; j_call: TRBJ2-7; d_call: .; cdr3_aa: ASSLRDTYEQY
v_call: TRBV7-2; j_call: TRBJ2-1; d_call: TRBD1; cdr3_aa: ASSVVGTGLDEQF
v_call: TRBV27; j_call: TRBJ2-2; d_call: TRBD1; cdr3_aa: ASHRTGLDTGELF
v_call: TRBV5-5; j_call: TRBJ2-7; d_call: .; cdr3_aa: ASSLVGTPYEQY
v_call: TRBV14; j_call: TRBJ1-1; d_call: .; cdr3_aa: ASSQGPGFRETEAF
v_call: TRBV11-3; j_call: TRBJ2-3; d_call: TRBD2; cdr3_aa: ASSLSGGASDTQY
v_call: TRBV9; j_call: TRBJ2-2; d_call: .; cdr3_aa: ASSTSSGVPNTGELF
v_call: TRBV7-8; j_call: TRBJ2-2; d_call: TRBD2; cdr3_aa: ASSLASGGNTGELF
v_call: TRBV5-1; j_call: TRBJ2-3; d_call: TRBD2; cdr3_aa: ASSLLTSGNWDTQY
v_call: TRBV2; j_call: TRBJ2-3; d_call: .; cdr3_aa: ASSEERRDTQY
v_call: TRBV25-1; j_call: TRBJ2-5; d_call: TRBD1; cdr3_aa: ASRDHGQGETQY
v_call: TRBV27; j_call: TRBJ2-7; d_call: TRBD1; cdr3_aa: ASSLGTGGQGEQY
v_call: TRBV10-3; j_call: TRBJ2-3; d_call: .; cdr3_aa: AISEGLQGSDTQY
v_call: TRBV30; j_call: TRBJ2-7; d_call: .; cdr3_aa: AWGGPGPYEQY
v_call: TRBV28; j_call: .; d_call: TRBD1; cdr3_aa: ASWRDRSYEQY
v_call: TRBV5-1; j_call: TRBJ2-1; d_call: .; cdr3_aa: ASSSYNPGTRILNEQF
v_call: TRBV11-1; j_call: TRBJ1-2; d_call: .; cdr3_aa: ASSPRTDYGYT
v_call: TRBV18; j_call: TRBJ2-1; d_call: .; cdr3_aa: ASSPQGYNEQF
v_call: TRBV7-4; j_call: TRBJ2-2; d_call: .; cdr3_aa: ASSLGAAHTGELF
v_call: TRBV19; j_call: TRBJ2-7; d_call: TRBD1; cdr3_aa: ASSSLGQGAHEQY
v_call: TRBV7-9; j_call: TRBJ1-3; d_call: .; cdr3_aa: ASRPPWGDSGNTIY
v_call: TRBV15; j_call: TRBJ1-2; d_call: .; cdr3_aa: ATSSAYRAGRGYT
v_call: TRBV7-8; j_call: TRBJ1-1; d_call: .; cdr3_aa: ASRRQAINTEAF
v_call: TRBV30; j_call: TRBJ1-2; d_call: TRBD1; cdr3_aa: AWSAPTGNYGYT